This TCR beta chain is drawn from a study of T-cell memory formation after mild COVID-19 (dated by TCRdb to the early 2020s). Regarding the research as a whole: TCR sequence clusters from the two donors were largely donor specific. In two donors, T-cell clones that expanded and contracted after mild COVID-19 were followed by sequencing TCRalpha and TCRbeta repertoires longitudinally. The cohort was made up of two young adult volunteers, one female and one male, who were previously healthy.

The run used an Illumina NovaSeq 6000. TCRalpha and TCRbeta cDNA libraries were constructed by 5'RACE with constant-segment primers, with sample barcodes and unique molecular identifiers being introduced. RNA was extracted from every sample with Trizol reagent. Amplification of the libraries took two PCR steps, and the second step added a second sample barcode plus Illumina TruSeq adapters. Sequencing of the libraries was done on an Illumina NovaSeq, producing 2 x 150 bp paired-end reads. Per the authors' processing: With migec v1.2.7, reads were demultiplexed and then collapsed into UMI-guided consensus sequences. Using mixcr v2.1.11, the UMI consensuses were aligned to TRA and TRB V and J templates and assembled into clonotypes. A clonotype was counted as expanded or contracted only if both edgeR and NoisET called the change significant, with noise models trained on biological replicates. For edgeR calls, the cutoffs were a false discovery rate-adjusted p below 0.01 and a log2 fold-change threshold of 1. PCA with hierarchical clustering of max-normalized trajectories of the 1000 most abundant clonotypes was used as exploratory dynamics analysis. Each responding clone was given a CD4 or CD8 phenotype based on the CD4+ and CD8+ repertoires, which had been sequenced separately. TCRdb's own reprocessing of the public reads used fastp at Q25 and MiXCR and kept productive beta chains. Merged by CDR3 protein, the rows form single entries marked with the most common genes and DNA. In this record, the V and J calls reflect TCRdb's handling and not the investigators' own analysis. Present in this sample are approximately 180,000 distinct CDR3 sequences, around 15% of which were seen just once. The ten most abundant clones make up 2% to 2.5% of the sample.

The table lists this clonotype with a few counts. The antigen this receptor binds is unknown. The input lacks base qualities; no much larger clone sits a single base away. The germline ends are 5 bases apart after V is trimmed by 2 bases and J by 6 bases. The CDR3, cysteine through phenylalanine, is 12 amino acids long. Solely the CDR3 DNA is kept, with 36 bases framed from the first base. For CDR1 and CDR2, the germline V gene lists SNHLY and FYNNEI. The paper as a whole reports these results and caveats: The second-wave clones that peaked on day 37 were not confirmed to be SARS-CoV-2 specific. Some responding clones were detected in pre-infection memory, suggesting pre-existing cross-reactive memory T cells joined the SARS-CoV-2 response. The study covered only a couple of mild cases, and larger cohorts including severe cases with pre-infection samples were considered necessary. Contracting CD4+ clones were found mainly in CM and EM memory subsets, while CD8+ clones were enriched in EMRA. From day 15 to 85, contracting clones showed balanced CD4/CD8 phenotypes, whereas a second wave of clones that expanded from day 15 to 37 leaned towards CD4+.

Ficoll-Paque density gradient centrifugation was used to isolate PBMCs. The chain joins TRBV2 to TRBJ1-5; no D gene is confidently identified. The specimen was PBMCs or a T cell subset sorted from them (not recorded which). The source of this sequence is an adult woman who had mild COVID-19 (a few samples of this study predate the infection). The sample titles of this study are shuffled in the database, so cell type and time point are left out; the donor was told from shared clones. The nucleotide sequence is TGTGCCAGCAGTGAATCATTTCAGCCCCAGCATTTT. It is translated as CASSESFQPQHF.